This record looks at one T cell receptor beta chain sequence and its context. Losses at the gene ends were 6 bases for V and 5 bases for J; bases not matched to a gene: 9. The CDR3 has 15 residues. The V gene's germline CDR1 is MNHEY and CDR2 SMNVEV (reference sequence). Here immunoSEQ multiplex PCR was the method, and the copy in TCRdb shows in-frame clones only, minus some. The table shows 1,400,000 or so clones, with less than 99% occurring only once. This sample was included in a study of shared clonotypes between healthy human individuals. Overall study: The cohort had two women and a few men, ages 18 to 49. Used for every donor were three CD4 naive, three CD4 memory, two CD8 naive and one CD8 memory plate.

The source material was naive CD4+ T cells sorted from blood. As to subset: CD45RA+ positively selected. The V and J genes are TRBV27 and TRBJ2-2; TRBD2 matches at 7 bases. This receptor was obtained from a young man in good health. The CDR3: CASRAGTTSTGELFF. The CDR3 region has the DNA TGTGCCAGCAGGGCGGGGACTACCTCAACCGGGGAGCTGTTTTTT.